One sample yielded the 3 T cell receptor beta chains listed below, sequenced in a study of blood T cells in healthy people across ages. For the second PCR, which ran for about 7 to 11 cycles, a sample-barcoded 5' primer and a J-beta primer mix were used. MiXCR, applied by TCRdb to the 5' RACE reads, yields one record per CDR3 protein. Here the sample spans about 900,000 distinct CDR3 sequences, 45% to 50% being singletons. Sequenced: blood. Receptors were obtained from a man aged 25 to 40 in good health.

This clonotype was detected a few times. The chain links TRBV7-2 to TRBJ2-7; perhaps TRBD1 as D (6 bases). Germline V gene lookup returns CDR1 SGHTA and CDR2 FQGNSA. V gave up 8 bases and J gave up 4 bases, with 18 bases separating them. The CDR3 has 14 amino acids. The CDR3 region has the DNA TGTGCCAGCGTCGTTGCAGGGGCCCAATACGAGCAGTACTTC. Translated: CASVVAGAQYEQYF.

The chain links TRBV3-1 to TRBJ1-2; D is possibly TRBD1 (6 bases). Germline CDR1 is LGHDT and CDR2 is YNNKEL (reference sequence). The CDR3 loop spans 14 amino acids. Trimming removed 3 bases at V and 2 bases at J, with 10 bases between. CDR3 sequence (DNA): TGTGCCAGCAGCCAGTCAGGGGAAAACTATGGCTACACCTTC. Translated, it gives CASSQSGENYGYTF.

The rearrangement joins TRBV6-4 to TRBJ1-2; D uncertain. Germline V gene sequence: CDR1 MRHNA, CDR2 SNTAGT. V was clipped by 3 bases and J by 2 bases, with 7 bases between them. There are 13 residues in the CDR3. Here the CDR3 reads CASSEYGNYGYTF. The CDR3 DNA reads TGTGCCAGCAGTGAATACGGGAACTATGGCTACACCTTC.